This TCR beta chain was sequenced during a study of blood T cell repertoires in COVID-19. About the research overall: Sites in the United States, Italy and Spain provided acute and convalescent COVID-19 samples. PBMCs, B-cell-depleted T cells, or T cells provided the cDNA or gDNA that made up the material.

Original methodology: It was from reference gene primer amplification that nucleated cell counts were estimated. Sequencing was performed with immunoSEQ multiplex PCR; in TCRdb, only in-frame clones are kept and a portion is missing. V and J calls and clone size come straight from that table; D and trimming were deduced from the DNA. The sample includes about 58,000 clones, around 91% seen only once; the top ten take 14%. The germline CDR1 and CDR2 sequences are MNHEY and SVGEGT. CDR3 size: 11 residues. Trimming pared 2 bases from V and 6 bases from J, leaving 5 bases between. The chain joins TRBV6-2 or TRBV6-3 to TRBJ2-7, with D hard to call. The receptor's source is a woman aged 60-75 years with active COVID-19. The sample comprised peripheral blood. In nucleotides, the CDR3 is TGTGCCAGCAGTTACGGCGGCGAGCAGTACTTC. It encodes CASSYGGEQYF.